What follows is one T cell receptor (beta chain) and its context. Lacking the conserved final phenylalanine or tryptophan, this CDR3 likely reflects a read error. A modified ARM-PCR protocol with three rounds of nested PCR amplified TCRbeta. TCRdb re-called the multiplex PCR reads with MiXCR, one entry per CDR3 protein. This sample yields under 45,000 distinct CDR3 sequences, of which less than 65% are seen a single time; under 60% belongs to the top ten. RNA was extracted from bulk tissue without any cell sorting. The normal lung tissue was taken more than 3 cm from the tumor edge. This sample was included in a study of tumor and adjacent non-tumor tissue in lung cancer. The sequencing sample was made of distant non-tumor lung tissue. The receptor was isolated from a man aged 50 or older with non-small cell lung cancer.

The chain's CDR3 is CVIQASTDTQYL. Here the CDR3 DNA reads TGTGTCATCCAGGCGAGCACAGATACGCAGTATCTT. The rearrangement joins TRBV10-3 to TRBJ2-3; D is ambiguous. Germline loops: CDR1 ENHRY, CDR2 SYGVKD. The CDR3 has 12 residues.